A single sample gave rise to the 15 T cell receptor beta chains below, sequenced in a study of CD8+ T cells in alopecia areata. Once RNA had been extracted, it was reverse transcribed into cDNA to act as the sequencing template. The data were produced by immunoSEQ multiplex PCR, yet TCRdb's version contains in-frame clones alone and is incomplete. The sample contains about 100,000 clones, around 60% of which appear only once. Treatment indicated: oral pan-JAK inhibitor, 5-10 mg twice daily. Sequenced material: CD8+ T cells sorted from blood, taken at approximately week 56, from a patient treated with tofacitinib. The receptors were gathered from a human donor with alopecia areata.

The rearrangement joins TRBV29-1 to TRBJ1-2, with D possibly matching TRBD1 (6 bases). Germline-derived CDR1 and CDR2 are SQVTM and ANQGSEA. The CDR3 length is 20 residues. V was shortened by 4 bases and J by 3 bases, with 33 bases between the two germline ends. CDR3 protein: CSVVSVIRRFSGGFDYGYTF. The CDR3 DNA sequence: TGCAGCGTTGTTAGCGTCATTCGGCGATTTAGTGGGGGCTTCGACTATGGCTACACCTTC.

The chain carries TRBV10-3 and TRBJ2-7, with D perhaps TRBD1 or TRBD2 (5 bases each). From germline, CDR1 is ENHRY and CDR2 SYGVKD. With 10 bases removed from V and 0 bases from J, the gap between germline ends came to 10 bases. The CDR3 extends over 12 amino acids. As DNA, the CDR3 is TGTGCCACGGGACCAAGCTCCTACGAGCAGTACTTC. This gives the protein CATGPSSYEQYF.

This clone occurred a few times. This chain uses TRBV7-2 with TRBJ2-3; 9 bases agree with TRBD1. This CDR3 region has 15 residues. Trimming at V came to 5 bases and at J to 2 bases, leaving 5 bases not matched to a gene. Germline values: CDR1 SGHTA, CDR2 FQGNSA. The CDR3 DNA follows: TGTGCCAGCAGCGGGACAGGGTATACCACAGATACGCAGTATTTT. The encoded protein is CASSGTGYTTDTQYF.

The rearrangement uses TRBV7-9 and TRBJ1-1; D is perhaps TRBD1 (6 bases). CDR1 is SEHNR, CDR2 FQNEAQ, per germline (reference sequence). The V end was cut by 7 bases, the J end by 1 base, with 19 bases between. There are 16 residues in the CDR3. The CDR3 nucleotides are TGTGCCAGCATCCCGTCCCTGGGGGCCCAGAACACTGAAGCTTTCTTT. Its translation: CASIPSLGAQNTEAFF.

The rearrangement joins TRBV6-5 to TRBJ2-5, with TRBD2 matching over 9 bases. Trimming cost V 6 bases and J 5 bases; bases outside gene matches: 10. This CDR3 contains 15 residues. CDR1 MNHEY and CDR2 SVGAGI come from the germline V gene. The CDR3 DNA reads TGTGCCAGCAGACCGGTAGCGGGGGCGGCGGAGACCCAGTACTTC. This codes for CASRPVAGAAETQYF.

The CDR3, as DNA: TGTGCCAGCAGTGAAGCCGGGACAGGCTATGGCTACACCTTC. This translates into CASSEAGTGYGYTF. The V call is TRBV2, the J call TRBJ1-2; TRBD1 aligns across 8 bases. CDR3 length: 14 amino acids. The V gene end was trimmed by 0 bases and the J gene end by 4 bases; junction bases not matched to a gene: 1. In germline, CDR1 is SNHLY, CDR2 FYNNEI.

This rearrangement joins TRBV6-1 to TRBJ2-2; 7 positions match TRBD2. This CDR3 contains 14 residues. Germline-derived CDR1 and CDR2 are MNHNS and SASEGT. Trimming removed 1 base from V and 4 bases from J; junction bases left unmatched: 0. CDR3: CASSEGTSTGELFF. The DNA of the CDR3 is TGTGCCAGCAGTGAAGGGACTAGCACCGGGGAGCTGTTTTTT.

The rearrangement links TRBV6-5 to TRBJ1-2; TRBD1 aligns across 7 bases. With 2 bases clipped from V and 3 bases from J, the junction kept 3 bases outside the gene matches. This CDR3 is 14 amino acids long. Per germline, CDR1 MNHEY and CDR2 SVGAGI. CDR3 in amino acids: CASSYGTVDYGYTF. The CDR3 bases are TGTGCCAGCAGTTACGGGACAGTGGACTATGGCTACACCTTC.

In its sample, this clone was seen a few times. The gene calls are TRBV2 and TRBJ1-5, with 7 bases aligning to TRBD1. Trimming took 9 bases from V and 3 from J; bases not matched to a gene: 5. Germline V gives CDR1 SNHLY, CDR2 FYNNEI. This CDR3 region has 13 residues. The CDR3 DNA is TGTGCCAGTCGTGACAGGGACAATCAGCCCCAGCATTTT. Translation gives CASRDRDNQPQHF.

This sequence joins TRBV7-8 and TRBJ2-7; a possible D gene is TRBD2 (6 bases). CDR3 size: 12 residues. The germline gives CDR1 SGHVS, CDR2 FQNEAQ. CDR3 loop: CASSLGGDSWFV. DNA of the CDR3: TGTGCCAGCAGCTTAGGCGGGGACTCGTGGTTCGTC.

The V call is TRBV6-5, the J call TRBJ2-5, with 8 bases matching TRBD2. This CDR3 spans 15 amino acids. Germline CDR1 is MNHEY and CDR2 is SVGAGI. Trimming took 1 base from V and 4 from J; bases not matched to a gene: 5. The CDR3 region is CASSYLERGRETQYF. The CDR3 bases are TGTGCCAGCAGTTACTTAGAGCGGGGGAGAGAGACCCAGTACTTC.

This sequence joins TRBV5-1 and TRBJ1-1; the D is unclear. In germline, CDR1 is SGHRS, CDR2 YFSETQ. V lost 1 base and J 5 bases, leaving 12 bases between the germline ends. This CDR3 has 14 amino acids. Written as DNA, the CDR3 is TGCGCCAGCAGCTTGAAATGGGAGAGGACTGAAGCTTTCTTT. The encoded protein is CASSLKWERTEAFF.

The chain recombines TRBV9 with TRBJ2-1; 8 bases align to TRBD1. The CDR3 runs 14 residues. Germline trimming cut 5 bases from V and 5 bases from J; bases unmatched to any gene: 6. Germline V gene data show CDR1 as SGDLS and CDR2 as YYNGEE. As DNA, the CDR3 is TGTGCCAGCAGGGCCGGGACAGGCCACAATGAGCAGTTCTTC. Its protein is CASRAGTGHNEQFF.

The chain links TRBV7-6 to TRBJ2-1; D is unresolved. The germline V and J ends were trimmed by 6 bases and 6 bases, with 9 bases remaining between them. In germline, CDR1 is SGHVS, CDR2 FNYEAQ. The CDR3 runs to 12 residues. This CDR3 reads CASRGLSNEQFF. CDR3 sequence (DNA): TGTGCCAGCAGAGGGCTTAGCAATGAGCAGTTCTTC.

The chain uses TRBV2 and TRBJ2-1; 9 bases are shared with TRBD2. CDR1 and CDR2 (germline): SNHLY, FYNNEI. The CDR3 extends over 15 amino acids. The junction had 7 bases not matched to a gene; V was cut back by 1 base and J by 9 bases. In DNA, the CDR3 is TGTGCCAGCAGTGAAGTCGGCGGGGGGGCTGGTGAGCAGTTCTTC. This encodes CASSEVGGGAGEQFF.